Described below is a single T cell receptor beta chain sequence and its context. Its matching antigen is unknown. This specimen belongs to a study of T-cell memory formation after mild COVID-19. V lost 3 bases and J 6 bases, leaving 11 bases between the germline ends. Germline V gene data show CDR1 as SEHNR and CDR2 as FQNEAQ (reference sequence). This CDR3 has 14 amino acids. Whole-study results and caveats: Researchers report contracting CD4+ clones mostly in CM and EM, with CD8+ clones in EMRA. Pre-infection memory carried some responding clones, suggesting that cross-reactive memory joined.

Sample barcodes and UMIs were carried by the TCR alpha and TCR beta cDNA libraries that 5'RACE generated with constant-segment primers. Each CDR3 protein is one row after TCRdb ran MiXCR on the 5' RACE reads. Of approximately 430,000 distinct CDR3 sequences listed, about a quarter were seen once; the top ten hold about 12%. The sample comprised PBMCs or a T cell subset sorted from them (not recorded which). This rearrangement joins TRBV7-9 to TRBJ2-2; D is unresolved. The receptor was isolated from an adult woman who had mild COVID-19 (a few samples of this study predate the infection). Cell type and time point are not known. The CDR3 DNA reads as TGTGCCAGCAGCTTCCACTCTGGACCCGGGGAGCTGTTTTTT. It is translated as CASSFHSGPGELFF.